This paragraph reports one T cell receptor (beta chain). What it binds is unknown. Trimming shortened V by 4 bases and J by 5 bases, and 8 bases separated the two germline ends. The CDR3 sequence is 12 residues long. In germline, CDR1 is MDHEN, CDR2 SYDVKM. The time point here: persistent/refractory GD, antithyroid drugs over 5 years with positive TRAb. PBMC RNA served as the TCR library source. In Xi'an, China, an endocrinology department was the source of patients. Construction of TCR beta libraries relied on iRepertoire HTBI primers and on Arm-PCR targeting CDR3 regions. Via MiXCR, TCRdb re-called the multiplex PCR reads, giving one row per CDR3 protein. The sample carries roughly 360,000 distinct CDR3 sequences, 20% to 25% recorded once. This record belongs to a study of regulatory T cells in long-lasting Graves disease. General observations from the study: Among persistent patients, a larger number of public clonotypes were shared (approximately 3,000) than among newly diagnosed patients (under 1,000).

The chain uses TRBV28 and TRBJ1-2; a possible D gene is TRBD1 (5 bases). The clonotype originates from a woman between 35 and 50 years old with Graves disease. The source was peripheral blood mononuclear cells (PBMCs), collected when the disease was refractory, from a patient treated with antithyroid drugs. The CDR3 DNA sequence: TGTGCCAGCAGTTCGGGGCCTTATGGCTACACCTTC. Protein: CASSSGPYGYTF.